The 10 T cell receptor beta chains reported below all come from one sample, sequenced in a study of T cells after yellow fever vaccination. TCRdb ran MiXCR on the 5' RACE reads and lists one entry per CDR3 protein. The table shows 95,000 to 100,000 distinct CDR3 sequences, with under 6.5% occurring only once. Here the sequenced sample was CD8+ T cells sorted from PBMCs, taken 10 days after the yellow fever booster vaccination. These receptors all come from a man aged 18 to 30 who received the YFV17D yellow fever vaccine.

The J gene is TRBJ2-3, the V gene TRBV7-3, with no clear D. The CDR3 runs to 15 residues. V was pared by 0 bases and J by 2 bases, with 9 bases between. Germline V gene lookup returns CDR1 SGHTA and CDR2 FQGTGA. CDR3: CASSLTRSVTDTQYF. CDR3 nucleotide sequence: TGTGCCAGCAGCTTAACACGGTCCGTCACAGATACGCAGTATTTT.

The chain has TRBV20-1 and TRBJ1-5, with unresolved D. The germline V gene encodes CDR1 DFQATT and CDR2 SNEGSKA (reference sequence). Trimming took off 3 bases at V and 4 bases at J, with 10 bases between the two ends. The CDR3 covers 13 residues. CDR3: CSARAQQNQPQHF. The CDR3 DNA reads as TGCAGTGCTAGGGCCCAGCAGAATCAGCCCCAGCATTTT.

This clonotype was counted only a few times. The chain employs TRBV15 and TRBJ2-2; no reliable D call. The CDR3 is 15 residues long. Trimming left V 6 bases short and J 0 bases short, with 11 bases between. Per the germline V gene, CDR1 is LNHNV and CDR2 is YYDKDF (reference sequence). Here the CDR3 reads CATSKRDANTGELFF. DNA of the CDR3: TGTGCCACCAGTAAGAGAGACGCGAACACCGGGGAGCTGTTTTTT.

There are many counts of this clonotype. The chain has TRBV5-1 and TRBJ2-3; no clear D. CDR3 size: 13 residues. Per germline, CDR1 SGHRS and CDR2 YFSETQ. Deletions cut 1 base from V and 10 bases from J, with 13 bases between. The CDR3 bases are TGCGCCAGCAGCTTGTTGCCCGGTCGGGCGCAGTATTTT. This codes for CASSLLPGRAQYF.

This chain joins TRBV7-7 and TRBJ2-3; TRBD2 matches at 8 bases. Germline CDR1 reads SSHAT; CDR2 reads FNYEAQ (reference sequence). V shed 2 bases and J 5 bases; nucleotides not matched to a gene: 6. The CDR3 covers 15 residues. In nucleotides, the CDR3 is TGTGCCAGCAGCTTAAGTGCCACTAGCGGAGATACGCAGTATTTT. Its protein is CASSLSATSGDTQYF.

This clonotype was counted ten times or more. The chain joins TRBV4-2 to TRBJ1-5; weak D call: TRBD1 (5 bases). Trimming cost V 3 bases and J 5 bases, with 14 bases left between them. From germline, CDR1 is LGHNA and CDR2 YNFKEQ. This CDR3 has 15 amino acids. The CDR3 reads CASSHLGGGDQPQHF. CDR3 coding DNA: TGTGCCAGCAGCCACCTGGGGGGGGGAGATCAGCCCCAGCATTTT.

The sample holds a few counts of this clonotype. The chain joins TRBV6-6 to TRBJ2-7; D unclear. Germline CDR1 and CDR2: MNHNY and SVGAGI (reference sequence). The length of the CDR3 is 13 residues. Deletions cut 10 bases from V and 2 bases from J, with 15 bases between. The CDR3, as DNA: TGTGCCACCTTGACCGGTTCTCCCTACGAGCAGTACTTC. Translation gives CATLTGSPYEQYF.

This clonotype was picked up a small number of times. The chain carries TRBV10-1 and TRBJ2-5; D is ambiguous. V lost 4 bases, J lost 5 bases, and 11 bases lay in between. Germline CDR1 reads WNHNN; CDR2 reads SYGVQD (reference sequence). The CDR3 runs 13 residues. Here the CDR3 reads CASSVTAGETQYF. The CDR3 DNA is TGCGCCAGCAGTGTTACCGCTGGGGAGACCCAGTACTTC.

This clonotype was seen ten or more times. The chain links TRBV21-1 to TRBJ2-1. TRBV21-1 is described as a pseudogene. The CDR3 spans 14 residues. Written as DNA, the CDR3 is TGTGCCACCACTACCCTAATTGCAGACAATGAGCAGTTCTTC. Amino acid sequence: CATTTLIADNEQFF.

In this sample, this clonotype turned up a few times. The CDR3 region has the DNA TGTGCCAGCAGCGACCGACAGAAAAGCCCTAACTATGGCTACACCTTC. This encodes CASSDRQKSPNYGYTF. V gene TRBV7-9 combines with J gene TRBJ1-2, with a possible D match to TRBD1 (5 bases). The germline V gene has CDR1 SEHNR and CDR2 FQNEAQ (reference sequence). The CDR3 covers 16 residues. V was pared by 5 bases and J by 0 bases, with 16 bases between.